These 19 T cell receptor beta chains were sequenced from one sample in a study of shared T cell receptors in the human thymus. The method was immunoSEQ multiplex PCR; TCRdb's version includes in-frame clones alone and lacks a portion of them. Counted here are approximately 760,000 clones, 80% to 90% occurring once; the ten biggest clones make up 0.0095% to 0.013%. The same data also contributed to another study, on human thymus T cells.

Source material: thymocytes. These receptors all come from a girl under two years old with a congenital heart defect.

The chain uses TRBV10-3 and TRBJ1-5, with TRBD1 matching 12 bases. Germline CDR1 is ENHRY and CDR2 is SYGVKD. Unmatched junction bases numbered 6, after V lost 0 bases and J lost 0 bases. CDR3 length: 19 residues. The CDR3 is CAISESMGQGANSNQPQHF. As DNA, the CDR3 is TGTGCCATCAGTGAGTCGATGGGACAGGGGGCCAATAGCAATCAGCCCCAGCATTTT.

The V and J genes are TRBV18 and TRBJ2-5; D is ambiguous. The length of the CDR3 is 13 residues. V lost 2 bases and J 2 bases, leaving 6 bases between the germline ends. CDR1 and CDR2 from the germline V gene are KGHSH and LQKENI. The CDR3 region has the DNA TGTGCCAGCTCACCATTCTGTCAAGAGACCCAGTACTTC. As protein: CASSPFCQETQYF.

The chain employs TRBV28 and TRBJ2-3; 11 bases fit TRBD2. V was pared by 8 bases and J by 6 bases, with 22 bases of the junction left unmatched. The CDR3 sequence is 19 residues long. CDR1 is MDHEN and CDR2 is SYDVKM in the germline V gene. The CDR3 sequence: CASGRWTHRRLAGFDTQYF. CDR3 bases: TGTGCCAGCGGAAGATGGACACACAGAAGACTAGCGGGATTCGATACGCAGTATTTT.

In DNA form, the CDR3 reads TGTGCCAGCAGCCGGGGTACTTGGGGTCAGCCCCAGCATTTT. It codes for CASSRGTWGQPQHF. This chain links TRBV6-6 with TRBJ1-5; D not certain. The CDR3 runs 14 residues. V lost 6 bases, J lost 6 bases, and 15 bases lay in between. Germline V gene sequence: CDR1 MNHNY, CDR2 SVGAGI (reference sequence).

This rearrangement joins TRBV20-1 to TRBJ1-1; D ambiguous. V lost 0 bases and J lost 5, with 4 bases in between. The CDR3 runs to 11 residues. Germline CDR1 is DFQATT and CDR2 is SNEGSKA (reference sequence). Here the CDR3 reads CSARDETEAFF. The CDR3 DNA follows: TGCAGTGCTAGAGATGAGACTGAAGCTTTCTTT.

The J gene is TRBJ2-7, the V gene TRBV5-1; perhaps TRBD1 as D (6 bases). CDR1 SGHRS and CDR2 YFSETQ come from the germline V gene. The V and J ends lost 3 bases and 3 bases respectively, with 19 bases between them. The CDR3 extends over 16 amino acids. The CDR3 loop is CASSYYRGQTDYEQYF. The CDR3 nucleotides read TGCGCCAGCAGCTATTACCGAGGACAGACAGACTACGAGCAGTACTTC.

The chain couples TRBV5-1 to TRBJ1-1, with D perhaps TRBD1 (5 bases). The CDR3 consists of 16 residues. Germline V gene lookup returns CDR1 SGHRS and CDR2 YFSETQ. V lost 0 bases and J lost 1, with 13 bases in between. The CDR3 protein is CASSLVRRGANTEAFF. The CDR3 DNA reads TGCGCCAGCAGCTTGGTAAGAAGGGGCGCGAACACTGAAGCTTTCTTT.

The gene calls are TRBV28 and TRBJ2-5, with 8 bases aligning to TRBD2. The CDR3 totals 17 residues. The V gene's germline CDR1 is MDHEN and CDR2 SYDVKM. The V and J ends lost 2 bases and 2 bases, in that order; junction bases with no gene match: 10. For the CDR3, the DNA is TGTGCCAGCAGTTTACCTGGGCGGGGGGCGAGGCAAGAGACCCAGTACTTC. Its protein is CASSLPGRGARQETQYF.

The V gene is TRBV5-1, the J gene TRBJ2-1; D uncertain. Germline assignment: CDR1 SGHRS and CDR2 YFSETQ. V lost 3 bases and J 0 bases, leaving 10 bases between the germline ends. CDR3 length: 15 amino acids. The CDR3 coding sequence is TGCGCCAGCAGCTCCCGACTGAGCTCCTACAATGAGCAGTTCTTC. Translated, it gives CASSSRLSSYNEQFF. The complete variable domain, with remaining parts taken from reference TRBV5-1 and TRBJ2-1, reads KAGVTQTPRYLIKTRGQQVTLSCSPISGHRSVSWYQQTPGQGLQFLFEYFSETQRNKGNFPGRFSGRQFSNSRSEMNVSTLELGDSALYLCASSSRLSSYNEQFFGPGTRLTVL.

The rearrangement links TRBV6-1 to TRBJ1-2, with D perhaps matching TRBD1 (5 bases). The V gene's germline CDR1 is MNHNS and CDR2 SASEGT. CDR3 size: 17 residues. V was shortened by 2 bases and J by 5 bases, with 21 bases between the two germline ends. As DNA, the CDR3 is TGTGCCAGCAGTGAACCCACAACAACAGGCTTGGGTTATGGCTACACCTTC. This codes for CASSEPTTTGLGYGYTF.

The CDR3 nucleotides are TGTGCCAGCAGCTTAGGGGGGGGTCGAAACACCGGGGAGCTGTTTTTT. It translates to CASSLGGGRNTGELFF. The J gene is TRBJ2-2, the V gene TRBV7-9; 7 bases align to TRBD2. V lost 1 base, J lost 2 bases, and 4 bases stayed unmatched. This CDR3 region has 16 residues. The germline V gene encodes CDR1 SEHNR and CDR2 FQNEAQ (reference sequence). The variable domain in full, completed from reference TRBV7-9 and TRBJ2-2, reads DTGVSQNPRHKITKRGQNVTFRCDPISEHNRLYWYRQTLGQGPEFLTYFQNEAQLEKSRLLSDRFSAERPKGSFSTLEIQRTEQGDSAMYLCASSLGGGRNTGELFFGEGSRLTVL.

The chain carries TRBV5-4 and TRBJ1-4, with no clear D. V shed 4 bases and J shed 8 bases, with 18 bases lying between them. From germline, CDR1 is SGHNT and CDR2 YYREEE (reference sequence). CDR3 size: 15 residues. DNA for the CDR3: TGTGCCAGCAGCGCCTACGGGGTGGAATTGGAAAAACTGTTTTTT. Translating it yields CASSAYGVELEKLFF. The complete variable domain, with remaining parts taken from reference TRBV5-4 and TRBJ1-4, reads ETGVTQSPTHLIKTRGQQVTLRCSSQSGHNTVSWYQQALGQGPQFIFQYYREEENGRGNFPPRFSGLQFPNYSSELNVNALELDDSALYLCASSAYGVELEKLFFGSGTQLSVL.

V is TRBV29-1 and J is TRBJ2-1, with TRBD1 identical over 8 bases. This CDR3 has 17 residues. Germline CDR1 reads SQVTM; CDR2 reads ANQGSEA. V shed 4 bases and J 3 bases; nucleotides not matched to a gene: 14. CDR3 coding DNA: TGCAGCGTTGCTCCTGTATCACAGGGGGTTGTCTACAATGAGCAGTTCTTC. It is translated as CSVAPVSQGVVYNEQFF.

The gene calls are TRBV14 and TRBJ2-3; a weak D match, TRBD1 (6 bases). Per germline, CDR1 SGHDN and CDR2 FVKESK. This CDR3 spans 21 amino acids. Trimming removed 0 bases from V and 0 bases from J, with 25 bases in between. CDR3 in DNA: TGTGCCAGCAGCCAAGACCCCTCAAATACAGGGACCCCCGCTAGCACAGATACGCAGTATTTT. It is translated as CASSQDPSNTGTPASTDTQYF.

The chain is built from TRBV27 and TRBJ1-5, with D perhaps TRBD1 (5 bases). This CDR3 region has 16 residues. In germline, CDR1 is MNHEY, CDR2 SMNVEV (reference sequence). V was clipped by 5 bases and J by 3 bases, with 17 bases between them. CDR3 sequence: CASSRRRQGPNQPQHF. The CDR3 DNA sequence: TGTGCCAGCAGTCGAAGGCGGCAGGGCCCCAATCAGCCCCAGCATTTT.

The rearrangement uses TRBV29-1 and TRBJ2-5; a possible D gene is TRBD2 (7 bases). The germline gives CDR1 SQVTM, CDR2 ANQGSEA. The CDR3 runs 14 residues. V lost 5 bases to trimming and J lost 1 base, with 14 bases between them. In DNA, the CDR3 is TGCAGCGTTTTAAGGGGGGGACCCCAAGAGACCCAGTACTTC. Translation: CSVLRGGPQETQYF.

The gene calls are TRBV2 and TRBJ2-7; 10 nucleotides agree with TRBD2. There are 20 residues in the CDR3. Unmatched junction bases numbered 21, after V lost 6 bases and J lost 1 base. Germline CDR1 reads SNHLY; CDR2 reads FYNNEI. The CDR3 loop is CASRLITSGATFTASYEQYF. CDR3 DNA: TGTGCCAGCAGACTTATTACTAGCGGGGCGACCTTTACCGCATCCTACGAGCAGTACTTC. The full variable domain, rest sourced from reference TRBV2 and TRBJ2-7, is EPEVTQTPSHQVTQMGQEVILRCVPISNHLYFYWYRQILGQKVEFLVSFYNNEISEKSEIFDDQFSVERPDGSNFTLKIRSTKLEDSAMYFCASRLITSGATFTASYEQYFGPGTRLTVT.

CDR3 region: CASSLSNGTTALGGPPQHF. The DNA of the CDR3 is TGTGCCAGCAGCTTGTCGAACGGGACTACAGCGCTCGGGGGGCCGCCCCAGCATTTT. J is TRBJ1-5 and V is TRBV5-8; D is possibly TRBD1 (6 bases). The V end lost 1 base, the J end lost 9 bases, and 29 bases lay between the germline ends. The length of the CDR3 is 19 residues. Germline CDR1 is SGHTS and CDR2 is YDEGEE.

This clone was seen just once. The rearrangement links TRBV11-2 to TRBJ1-1, with D perhaps matching TRBD1 (5 bases). Trimming took 2 bases from V and 11 from J, leaving 9 bases between them. CDR3 length: 11 amino acids. Looked up from germline, CDR1 is SGHAT and CDR2 is FQNNGV. The CDR3 spells CASSLWGGAFF. The CDR3 DNA reads as TGTGCCAGCAGCTTATGGGGGGGTGCTTTCTTT.